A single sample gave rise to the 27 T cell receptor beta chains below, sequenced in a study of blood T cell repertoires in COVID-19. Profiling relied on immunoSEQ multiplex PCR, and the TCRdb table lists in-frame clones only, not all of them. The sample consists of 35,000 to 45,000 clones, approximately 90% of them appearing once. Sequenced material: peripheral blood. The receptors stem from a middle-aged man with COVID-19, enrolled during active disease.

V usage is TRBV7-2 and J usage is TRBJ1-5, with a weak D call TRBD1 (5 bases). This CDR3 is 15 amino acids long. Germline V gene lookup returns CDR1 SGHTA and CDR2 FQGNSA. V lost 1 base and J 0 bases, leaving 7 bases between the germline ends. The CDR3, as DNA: TGTGCCAGCAGCTTAGTAGGGGATAGCAATCAGCCCCAGCATTTT. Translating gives CASSLVGDSNQPQHF.

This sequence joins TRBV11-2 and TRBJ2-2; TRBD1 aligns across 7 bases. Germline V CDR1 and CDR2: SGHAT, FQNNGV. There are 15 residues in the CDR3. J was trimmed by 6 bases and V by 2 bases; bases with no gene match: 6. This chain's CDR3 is CASSLTRGSAGELFF. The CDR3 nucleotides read TGTGCCAGCAGCTTAACCAGGGGGTCGGCCGGGGAGCTGTTTTTT. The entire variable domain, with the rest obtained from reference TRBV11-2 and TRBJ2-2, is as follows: EAGVAQSPRYKIIEKRQSVAFWCNPISGHATLYWYQQILGQGPKLLIQFQNNGVVDDSQLPKDRFSAERLKGVDSTLKIQPAKLEDSAVYLCASSLTRGSAGELFFGEGSRLTVL.

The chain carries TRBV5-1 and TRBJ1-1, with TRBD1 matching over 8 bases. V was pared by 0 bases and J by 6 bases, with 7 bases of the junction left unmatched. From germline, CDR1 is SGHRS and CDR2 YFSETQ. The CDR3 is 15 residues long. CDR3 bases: TGCGCCAGCAGCTTGGGTCAGGGGGCACACGCTGAAGCTTTCTTT. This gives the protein CASSLGQGAHAEAFF. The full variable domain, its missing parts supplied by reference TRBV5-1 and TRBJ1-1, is KAGVTQTPRYLIKTRGQQVTLSCSPISGHRSVSWYQQTPGQGLQFLFEYFSETQRNKGNFPGRFSGRQFSNSRSEMNVSTLELGDSALYLCASSLGQGAHAEAFFGQGTRLTVV.

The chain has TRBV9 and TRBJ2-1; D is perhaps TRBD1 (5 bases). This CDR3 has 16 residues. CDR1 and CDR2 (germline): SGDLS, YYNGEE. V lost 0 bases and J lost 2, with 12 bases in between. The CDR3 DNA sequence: TGTGCCAGCAGCGTAGATCTGGGGCCGCCCTACAATGAGCAGTTCTTC. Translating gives CASSVDLGPPYNEQFF.

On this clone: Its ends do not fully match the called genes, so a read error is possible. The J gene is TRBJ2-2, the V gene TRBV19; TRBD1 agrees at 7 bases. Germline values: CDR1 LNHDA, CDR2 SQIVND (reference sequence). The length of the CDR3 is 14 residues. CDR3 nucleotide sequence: TGTGCCACCCACAGGGGAATTAACACCGGGGAACTGTTTTTT. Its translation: CATHRGINTGELFF.

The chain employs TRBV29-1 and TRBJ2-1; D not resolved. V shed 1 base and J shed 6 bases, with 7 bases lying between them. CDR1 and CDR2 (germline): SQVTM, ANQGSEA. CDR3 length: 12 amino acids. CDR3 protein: CSVEVAGNEQFF. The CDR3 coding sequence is TGCAGCGTTGAAGTTGCCGGCAATGAGCAGTTCTTC.

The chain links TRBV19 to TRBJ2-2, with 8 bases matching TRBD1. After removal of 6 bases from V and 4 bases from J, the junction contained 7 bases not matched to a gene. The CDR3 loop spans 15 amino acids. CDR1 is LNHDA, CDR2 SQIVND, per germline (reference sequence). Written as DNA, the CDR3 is TGTGCCAGTAGGCTAGGACAGGGCTCCACCGGGGAGCTGTTTTTT. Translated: CASRLGQGSTGELFF.

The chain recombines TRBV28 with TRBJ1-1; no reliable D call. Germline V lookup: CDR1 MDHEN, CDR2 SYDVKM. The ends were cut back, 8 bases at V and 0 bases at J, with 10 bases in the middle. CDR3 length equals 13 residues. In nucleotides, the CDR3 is TGTGCCAGCGGGCAGATCATGAACACTGAAGCTTTCTTT. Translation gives CASGQIMNTEAFF.

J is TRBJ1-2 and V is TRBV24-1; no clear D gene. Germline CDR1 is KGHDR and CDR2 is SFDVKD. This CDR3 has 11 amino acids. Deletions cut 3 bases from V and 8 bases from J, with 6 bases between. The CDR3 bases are TGTGCCACCAGTGATGCTAGGGGCTACACCTTC. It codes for CATSDARGYTF.

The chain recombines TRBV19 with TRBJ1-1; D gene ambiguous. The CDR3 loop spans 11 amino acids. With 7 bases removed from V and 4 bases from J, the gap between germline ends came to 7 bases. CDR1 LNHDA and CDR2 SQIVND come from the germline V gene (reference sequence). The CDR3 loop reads CASNLGTEAFF. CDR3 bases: TGTGCCAGTAACCTCGGCACTGAAGCTTTCTTT.

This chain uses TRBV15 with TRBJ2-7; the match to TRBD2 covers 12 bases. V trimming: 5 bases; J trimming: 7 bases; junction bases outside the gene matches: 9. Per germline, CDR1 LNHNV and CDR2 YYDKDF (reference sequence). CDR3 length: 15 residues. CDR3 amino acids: CATSSSGRAREEQYF. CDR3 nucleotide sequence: TGTGCCACCAGCTCTAGCGGGAGGGCCAGAGAAGAGCAGTACTTC. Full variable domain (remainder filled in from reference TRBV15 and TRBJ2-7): DAMVIQNPRYQVTQFGKPVTLSCSQTLNHNVMYWYQQKSSQAPKLLFHYYDKDFNNEADTPDNFQSRRPNTSFCFLDIRSPGLGDTAMYLCATSSSGRAREEQYFGPGTRLTVT.

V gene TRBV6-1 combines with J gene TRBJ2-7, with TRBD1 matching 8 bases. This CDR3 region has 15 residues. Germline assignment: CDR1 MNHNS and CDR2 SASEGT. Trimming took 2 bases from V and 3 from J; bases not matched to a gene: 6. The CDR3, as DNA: TGTGCCAGCAGTGAACCTGGACAGGGATACTACGAGCAGTACTTC. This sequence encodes CASSEPGQGYYEQYF.

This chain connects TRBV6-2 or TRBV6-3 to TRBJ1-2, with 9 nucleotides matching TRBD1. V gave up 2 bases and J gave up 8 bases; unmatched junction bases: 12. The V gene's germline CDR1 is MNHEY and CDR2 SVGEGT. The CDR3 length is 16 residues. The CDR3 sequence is CASSYPPTGGKGGYTF. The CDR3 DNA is TGTGCCAGCAGTTACCCCCCGACAGGGGGTAAGGGAGGCTACACCTTC.

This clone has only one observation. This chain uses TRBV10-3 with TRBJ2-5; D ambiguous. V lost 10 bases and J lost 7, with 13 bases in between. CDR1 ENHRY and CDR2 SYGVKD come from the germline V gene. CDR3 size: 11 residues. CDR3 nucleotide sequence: TGTGCCACCGCGGCCCTTGGGACCCAGTACTTC. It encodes CATAALGTQYF.

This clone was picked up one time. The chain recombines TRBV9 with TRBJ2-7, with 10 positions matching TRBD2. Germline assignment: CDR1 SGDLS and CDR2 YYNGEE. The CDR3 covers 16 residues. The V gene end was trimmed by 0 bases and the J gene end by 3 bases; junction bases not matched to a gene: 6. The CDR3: CASSVATGTSVYEQYF. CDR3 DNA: TGTGCCAGCAGCGTAGCCACCGGGACTAGCGTCTACGAGCAGTACTTC.

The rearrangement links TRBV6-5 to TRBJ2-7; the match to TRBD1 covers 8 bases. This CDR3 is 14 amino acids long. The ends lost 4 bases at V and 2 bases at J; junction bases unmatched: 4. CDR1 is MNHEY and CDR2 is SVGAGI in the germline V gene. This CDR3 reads CASSFGQGTYEQYF. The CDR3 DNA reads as TGTGCCAGCAGTTTCGGACAGGGAACCTACGAGCAGTACTTC.

CDR3 residues: CASSESQRGNSVNTEAFF. Here the CDR3 DNA reads TGTGCCAGCAGTGAGTCTCAAAGGGGGAACAGCGTGAACACTGAAGCTTTCTTT. V gene TRBV2 combines with J gene TRBJ1-1; a possible D gene is TRBD1 (6 bases). The CDR3 has 18 amino acids. Trimming left V 3 bases short and J 0 bases short, with 20 bases between. CDR1 and CDR2 (germline): SNHLY, FYNNEI.

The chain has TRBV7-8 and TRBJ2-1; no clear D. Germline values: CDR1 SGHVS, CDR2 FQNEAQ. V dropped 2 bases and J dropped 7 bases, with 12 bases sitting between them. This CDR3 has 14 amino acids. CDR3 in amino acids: CASSLTYAENEQFF. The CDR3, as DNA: TGTGCCAGCAGCTTAACATACGCGGAGAATGAGCAGTTCTTC.

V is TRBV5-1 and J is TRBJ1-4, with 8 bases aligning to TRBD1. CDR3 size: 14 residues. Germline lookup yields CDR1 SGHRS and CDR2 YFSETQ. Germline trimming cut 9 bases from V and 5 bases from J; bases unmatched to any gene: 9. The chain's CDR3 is CATRQGPLNEKLFF. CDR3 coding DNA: TGCGCCACCAGACAGGGGCCCCTCAATGAAAAACTGTTTTTT.

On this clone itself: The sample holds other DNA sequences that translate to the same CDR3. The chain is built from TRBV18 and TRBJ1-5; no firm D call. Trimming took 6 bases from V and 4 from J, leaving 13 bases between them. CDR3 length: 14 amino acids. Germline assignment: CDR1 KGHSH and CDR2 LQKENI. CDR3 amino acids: CASSPNRDNQPQHF. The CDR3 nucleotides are TGTGCCAGCTCGCCGAACCGCGATAATCAGCCCCAGCATTTT.

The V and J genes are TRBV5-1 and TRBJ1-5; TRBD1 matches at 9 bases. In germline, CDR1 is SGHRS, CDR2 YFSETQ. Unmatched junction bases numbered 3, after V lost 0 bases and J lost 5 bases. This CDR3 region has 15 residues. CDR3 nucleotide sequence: TGCGCCAGCAGCTTGGGGGACAGGGTTGATCAGCCCCAGCATTTT. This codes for CASSLGDRVDQPQHF.

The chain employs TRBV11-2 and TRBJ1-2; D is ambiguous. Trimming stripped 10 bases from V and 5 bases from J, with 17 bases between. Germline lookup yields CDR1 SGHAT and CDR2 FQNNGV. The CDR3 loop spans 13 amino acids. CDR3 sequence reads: CATPTEGGYGYTF. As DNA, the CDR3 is TGTGCCACCCCGACCGAGGGAGGGTATGGCTACACCTTC.

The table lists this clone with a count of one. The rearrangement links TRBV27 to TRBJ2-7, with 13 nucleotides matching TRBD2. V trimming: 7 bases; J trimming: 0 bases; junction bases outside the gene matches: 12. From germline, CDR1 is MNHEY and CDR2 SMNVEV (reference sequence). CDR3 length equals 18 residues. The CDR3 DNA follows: TGTGCCAGCAAAAAAGACAGAGGACTAGCGGGAGACTCCTACGAGCAGTACTTC. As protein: CASKKDRGLAGDSYEQYF.

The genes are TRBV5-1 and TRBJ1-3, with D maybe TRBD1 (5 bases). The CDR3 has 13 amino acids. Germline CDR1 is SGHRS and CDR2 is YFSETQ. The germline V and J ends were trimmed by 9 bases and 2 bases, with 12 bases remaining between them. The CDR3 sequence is CATRVEPGNTIYF. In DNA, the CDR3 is TGCGCCACCAGGGTCGAGCCTGGAAACACCATATATTTT.

CDR3 DNA sequence: TGTGCCACCAGTGATTTTGCGGGAAGCACAGATACGCAGTATTTT. Encoded protein: CATSDFAGSTDTQYF. The chain couples TRBV24-1 to TRBJ2-3; maybe TRBD2 (6 bases). From germline, CDR1 is KGHDR and CDR2 SFDVKD. CDR3 length equals 15 residues. V gave up 1 base and J gave up 0 bases, with 7 bases separating them.

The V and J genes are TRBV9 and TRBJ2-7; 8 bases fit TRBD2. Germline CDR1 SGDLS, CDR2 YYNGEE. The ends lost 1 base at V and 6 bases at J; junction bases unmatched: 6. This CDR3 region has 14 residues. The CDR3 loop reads CASSVSSGRVEQYF. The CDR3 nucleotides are TGTGCCAGCAGCGTATCCTCCGGGAGGGTCGAGCAGTACTTC.

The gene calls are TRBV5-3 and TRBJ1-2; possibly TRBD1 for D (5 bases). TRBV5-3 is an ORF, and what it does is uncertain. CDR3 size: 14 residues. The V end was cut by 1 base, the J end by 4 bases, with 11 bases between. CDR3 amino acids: CARSLLGEGYGYTF. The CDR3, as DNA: TGTGCCAGAAGCTTGTTAGGGGAGGGCTATGGCTACACCTTC.